These T cell receptor beta chains were read from a single sample in a study of blood T cell repertoires in COVID-19. This table comes from immunoSEQ multiplex PCR, and its TCRdb copy is limited to in-frame clones, with some not included. Here the sample spans some 310,000 clones, just under 90% being singletons. The specimen sequenced was PBMCs or T cells enriched from blood (not recorded which). Receptor source: a woman in her 30s who had recovered from COVID-19. Both conserved end residues are part of each CDR3. The D gene is left open where the match is weak. Clone size is not always given. Where it is, it says once, few, many or a class for expanded clones.

size	J	length	D	V	DNA	CDR3
.	TRBJ1-6	15	.	TRBV14	TGTGCCAGCAGCCAAGTTTGGCAGAATAATTCACCCCTCCACTTT	CASSQVWQNNSPLHF
.	TRBJ1-5	14	.	TRBV13	TGTGCCAGCAGCTTCCAGGGGTCAAATCAGCCCCAGCATTTT	CASSFQGSNQPQHF
.	TRBJ2-7	15	TRBD2	TRBV6-5	TGTGCCAGCAACCAAATAGCGGGGACCTCCTACGAGCAGTACTTC	CASNQIAGTSYEQYF
.	TRBJ2-1	18	TRBD2	TRBV11-2	TGTGCCAGCAGCCCTCGCGAATTAGCGGGAGTTTACGACAATGAGCAGTTCTTC	CASSPRELAGVYDNEQFF
.	TRBJ2-2	16	TRBD1	TRBV4-3	TGCGCCAGCAGCCAAGATTGGACAGGAATCACCGGGGAGCTGTTTTTT	CASSQDWTGITGELFF
.	TRBJ2-3	19	TRBD2	TRBV4-2	TGTGCCAGCACCCCCCAGACTAGCGGGAGCCCCTCTAGCACAGATACGCAGTATTTT	CASTPQTSGSPSSTDTQYF
.	TRBJ2-1	16	TRBD1	TRBV18	TGTGCCAGCTCACCGACGACAGGGGGATCCTACAATGAGCAGTTCTTC	CASSPTTGGSYNEQFF
few	TRBJ1-4	16	.	TRBV5-1	TGCGCCAGCAGCCGCCAACCGGGACTGAGCAATGAAAAACTGTTTTTT	CASSRQPGLSNEKLFF
.	TRBJ1-6	20	.	TRBV21-1	TGTGCCAGCAGCAAAGGAGTCGGGGACAGGGGGAAGGGATATAATTCACCCCTCCACTTT	CASSKGVGDRGKGYNSPLHF
.	TRBJ1-2	13	.	TRBV29-1	TGCAGCGTTGGGCAGGGGAACGACTATGGCTACACCTTC	CSVGQGNDYGYTF
.	TRBJ2-5	15	TRBD2	TRBV30	TGTGCCTGGAGCCAACTAGCGGGAGTCGGGGAGACCCAGTACTTC	CAWSQLAGVGETQYF
.	TRBJ2-1	16	.	TRBV10-3	TGTGCCATCAATACCAAGGGGGGGGGATATGGAGATGAGCAGTTCTTC	CAINTKGGGYGDEQFF
.	TRBJ2-5	16	TRBD2	TRBV7-3	TGTGCCAGCAGCTACCAAGGACTAGCGGGATCAGAGACCCAGTACTTC	CASSYQGLAGSETQYF
.	TRBJ1-5	12	.	TRBV6-2/TRBV6-3	TGTGCCAGCAGTCTACCTGATCAGCCCCAGCATTTT	CASSLPDQPQHF
.	TRBJ2-4	16	.	TRBV29-1	TGCAGCGTTTTGTTTCGATTCGGCGGGGCCAAAAACATTCAGTACTTC	CSVLFRFGGAKNIQYF
.	TRBJ2-3	13	.	TRBV5-1	TGCGCCAGCAGCTTGGTCCCCGTAGATACGCAGTATTTT	CASSLVPVDTQYF
.	TRBJ1-6	17	TRBD1	TRBV7-9	TGTGCCAGCAGCTTGGACAGGATCGACTCCTATAATTCACCCCTCCACTTT	CASSLDRIDSYNSPLHF
.	TRBJ2-2	16	TRBD2	TRBV7-9	TGTGCCAGCAGCTTAGGACTAGCGGGAGCTGGCGGGGAGCTGTTTTTT	CASSLGLAGAGGELFF
.	TRBJ2-7	19	TRBD2	TRBV4-1	TGCGCCAGCAGCCAACATCGTAATCTAGCGGGCGGGAACTACTACGAGCAGTACTTC	CASSQHRNLAGGNYYEQYF
.	TRBJ1-3	12	.	TRBV19	TGTGCCAGTAGTCTCTCTGGAAACACCATATATTTT	CASSLSGNTIYF
.	TRBJ2-3	15	TRBD2	TRBV6-5	TGTGCCACTACGGGACTAGCGGGAGGGCCAGATACGCAGTATTTT	CATTGLAGGPDTQYF
once	TRBJ1-1	15	.	TRBV19	TGTGCCAGTAGTATAGCTCGGACAGAGAACACTGAAGCTTTCTTT	CASSIARTENTEAFF
once	TRBJ2-1	16	.	TRBV27	TGTGCCAGCAAAGGGGGAGGGGCCTCGGCGAACAATGAGCAGTTCTTC	CASKGGGASANNEQFF
.	TRBJ2-1	16	.	TRBV3-1/TRBV3-2	TGTGCCAGCAGCCAAGATGTAAGAGCGTCGGGAGATGAGCAGTTCTTC	CASSQDVRASGDEQFF
once	TRBJ2-1	15	TRBD2	TRBV19	TGTGCCAGTAGTAACGTAGCGGGAGCATGGAATGAGCAGTTCTTC	CASSNVAGAWNEQFF
.	TRBJ2-7	19	TRBD2	TRBV28	TGTGCCAGCAGTTCATCATCCCAAATGACTAGCGGGAGTCCTTACGAGCAGTACTTC	CASSSSSQMTSGSPYEQYF
once	TRBJ1-1	13	.	TRBV2	TGTGCCAGCAGTGAACGGACAACGTCTGAAGCTTTCTTT	CASSERTTSEAFF
few	TRBJ1-2	15	.	TRBV5-4	TGTGCCAGCAGCTGGGGGGGTCCGGGATCCTATGGCTACACCTTC	CASSWGGPGSYGYTF
.	TRBJ2-7	13	TRBD1	TRBV28	TGTGCCAGCAGAGGCAGGGGGCTCTACGAGCAGTACTTC	CASRGRGLYEQYF
.	TRBJ2-2	13	.	TRBV2	TGTGCCAGCAGTGTCAGGAACACCGGGGAGCTGTTTTTT	CASSVRNTGELFF
.	TRBJ2-1	15	.	TRBV9	TGTGCCAGCAGCGTAGAGGGGGGGACTTTCAATGAGCAGTTCTTC	CASSVEGGTFNEQFF
.	TRBJ1-1	14	.	TRBV5-1	TGCGCCAGCAGCCCTCGTGTTTTGAACACTGAAGCTTTCTTT	CASSPRVLNTEAFF
.	TRBJ1-1	12	.	TRBV12-5	TGTGCTAGTGGTTTAGGGGTTACTGAAGCTTTCTTT	CASGLGVTEAFF
.	TRBJ2-3	16	TRBD1	TRBV10-3	TGTGCCATCAGTGAACGGGACAGGGATCCCACAGATACGCAGTATTTT	CAISERDRDPTDTQYF